Only one count was recorded for the clone carrying this T cell receptor beta chain. Its cognate antigen is unknown. J gave up 3 bases and V 4 bases, and 11 bases lay outside the gene matches. The CDR3 is 17 amino acids. In germline, CDR1 is SGHRS, CDR2 YFSETQ. The record originates from a study of circulating tumor DNA in untreated peripheral T-cell lymphoma. Using immunoSEQ multiplex PCR, the repertoire was profiled, and TCRdb retains in-frame clones only, with some absent. The table records about 480 clones, about 80% of them present only once. Broader study findings: In 76% of patients, tumor-specific clonotypes were identified. Persistent ctDNA after therapy did not always predict relapse.

The receptor's source is a human donor with peripheral T-cell lymphoma. Sequencing was performed on cell-free DNA from blood serum. The J gene is TRBJ1-4, the V gene TRBV5-1; the match to TRBD1 covers 8 bases. This CDR3 is CASSPGGTGGSNEKLFF. CDR3 coding DNA: TGCGCCAGCAGCCCTGGAGGGACAGGAGGATCTAATGAAAAACTGTTTTTT.